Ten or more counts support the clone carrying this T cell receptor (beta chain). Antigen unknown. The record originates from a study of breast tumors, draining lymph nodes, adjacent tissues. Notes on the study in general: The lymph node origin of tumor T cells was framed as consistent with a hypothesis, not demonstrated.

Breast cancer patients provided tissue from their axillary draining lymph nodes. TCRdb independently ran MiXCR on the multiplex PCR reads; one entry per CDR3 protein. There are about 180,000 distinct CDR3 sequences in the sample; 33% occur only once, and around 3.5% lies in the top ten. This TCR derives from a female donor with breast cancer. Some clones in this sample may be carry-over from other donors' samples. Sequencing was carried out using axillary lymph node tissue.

In DNA, the CDR3 is TGTGCCAGCAGTGAAGCGGCTAGCTTTGAGCAGTTCTTC. Translated: CASSEAASFEQFF. V gene TRBV6-1 combines with J gene TRBJ2-1, with a possible D match to TRBD2 (5 bases). Germline V lookup: CDR1 MNHNS, CDR2 SASEGT. The V end was cut by 0 bases, the J end by 9 bases, with 9 bases between. The CDR3 spans 13 residues.